One sample yielded the 27 T cell receptor beta chains listed below, sequenced in a study of OX40 agonist ivuxolimab in advanced cancers. Only in-frame clones appear in the TCRdb table, and some are missing; sequencing was by immunoSEQ multiplex PCR. The top ten hold 1.5% to 2% of the sample, which has more than 80,000 clones, about 89% seen once. Here the sequenced sample was CD4+ or CD8+ T cells sorted from blood, taken in a trial of the OX40 agonist ivuxolimab. These receptors all come from an adult with an advanced solid tumor such as melanoma, head and neck, liver or kidney cancer.

This chain links TRBV28 with TRBJ1-1, with no clear D. The CDR3 covers 13 residues. Germline CDR1 reads MDHEN; CDR2 reads SYDVKM. V lost 7 bases to trimming and J lost 0 bases, with 9 bases between them. The CDR3 here is CASILAMNTEAFF. CDR3 nucleotide sequence: TGTGCCAGCATCCTAGCCATGAACACTGAAGCTTTCTTT.

The chain carries TRBV28 and TRBJ1-5; 8 positions match TRBD1. The CDR3 has 15 residues. V lost 4 bases, J lost 7 bases, and 9 bases stayed unmatched. The V gene's germline CDR1 is MDHEN and CDR2 SYDVKM. The chain's CDR3 is CASSWGTGGGQPQHF. The CDR3 region has the DNA TGTGCCAGCAGTTGGGGAACAGGGGGTGGCCAGCCCCAGCATTTT.

This chain uses TRBV7-8 with TRBJ1-1; the D gene is possibly TRBD1 (6 bases). The CDR3 sequence is 14 residues long. Trimming removed 5 bases at V and 5 bases at J, with 15 bases between. Germline assignment: CDR1 SGHVS and CDR2 FQNEAQ. CDR3 DNA: TGTGCCAGCAGCGTGGTACAGGGAGGAACTGAAGCTTTCTTT. It translates to CASSVVQGGTEAFF.

This chain links TRBV11-2 with TRBJ2-1; 16 bases map to TRBD2. J gave up 7 bases and V 3 bases, and 6 bases lay outside the gene matches. Germline CDR1 SGHAT, CDR2 FQNNGV. The CDR3 is 17 amino acids. CDR3 nucleotide sequence: TGTGCCAGCAGCTTGGGACTAGCGGGAGGGCCGAGGAATGAGCAGTTCTTC. Its translation is CASSLGLAGGPRNEQFF.

The chain is built from TRBV2 and TRBJ2-5; 8 bases line up with TRBD2. J lost 4 bases, V lost 7 bases, and 11 bases had no gene match. This CDR3 region has 15 residues. Germline values: CDR1 SNHLY, CDR2 FYNNEI. CDR3 protein: CASTGQAGARETQYF. DNA for the CDR3: TGTGCCAGCACGGGTCAAGCGGGAGCTCGAGAGACCCAGTACTTC.

V gene TRBV15 combines with J gene TRBJ2-1; 9 bases map to TRBD2. V shed 2 bases, J shed 10 bases, and the junction held 15 bases outside the gene matches. Germline CDR1 is LNHNV and CDR2 is YYDKDF (reference sequence). The CDR3 is 17 residues long. The CDR3 coding sequence is TGTGCCACCAGCAGAAGCGGGGGTAGCGGGAGCATTGGAGAGCAGTTCTTC. This translates into CATSRSGGSGSIGEQFF.

The J gene is TRBJ2-7, the V gene TRBV6-6; the D is unclear. Germline-derived CDR1 and CDR2 are MNHNY and SVGAGI (reference sequence). The V and J ends lost 6 bases and 2 bases respectively, with 14 bases between them. CDR3 length: 14 residues. The CDR3 nucleotides read TGTGCCAGCAGGACGGCGATGGGCCCCTACGAGCAGTACTTC. This sequence encodes CASRTAMGPYEQYF.

The chain is built from TRBV6-5 and TRBJ2-1; 9 nucleotides line up with TRBD2. J lost 3 bases, V lost 4 bases, and 7 bases had no gene match. CDR1 and CDR2 from the germline V gene are MNHEY and SVGAGI. The CDR3 consists of 16 residues. CDR3 bases: TGTGCCAGCAGTTCCATGACTAGCGGATTCTACAATGAGCAGTTCTTC. This codes for CASSSMTSGFYNEQFF.

The CDR3 here is CASSSGRVVKNIQYF. The DNA for the CDR3 is TGTGCCAGCAGTTCGGGGAGGGTCGTCAAAAACATTCAGTACTTC. This chain links TRBV28 with TRBJ2-4, with 7 bases identical to TRBD2. With V trimmed by 4 bases and J by 3 bases, 6 bases remained unmatched. Germline assignment: CDR1 MDHEN and CDR2 SYDVKM. CDR3 length: 15 amino acids.

The chain couples TRBV28 to TRBJ2-7, with D tentatively TRBD1 (6 bases). V lost 5 bases and J 0 bases, leaving 14 bases between the germline ends. The V gene's germline CDR1 is MDHEN and CDR2 SYDVKM. The CDR3 is 15 residues long. CDR3 in amino acids: CASSLQGLSSYEQYF. The DNA for the CDR3 is TGTGCCAGCAGTCTTCAGGGGCTGAGCTCCTACGAGCAGTACTTC.

The rearrangement joins TRBV27 to TRBJ1-6; D might be TRBD1 (5 bases). Germline V CDR1 and CDR2: MNHEY, SMNVEV (reference sequence). V was shortened by 6 bases and J by 9 bases, with 21 bases between the two germline ends. This CDR3 is 16 amino acids long. The CDR3 sequence is CASRLGSGGVGSPLHF. The CDR3 coding sequence is TGTGCCAGCAGGCTGGGCTCGGGGGGTGTTGGTTCACCCCTCCACTTT.

The chain has TRBV10-2 and TRBJ2-5, with 7 bases matching TRBD2. The CDR3 runs to 13 residues. V lost 8 bases, J lost 3 bases, and 6 bases stayed unmatched. Germline values: CDR1 WSHSY, CDR2 SAAADI. CDR3 nucleotides: TGCGCCAGCGCCGGGACTAACAAAGAGACCCAGTACTTC. Its translation: CASAGTNKETQYF.

This chain links TRBV28 with TRBJ2-3, with D hard to call. Per the germline V gene, CDR1 is MDHEN and CDR2 is SYDVKM. V shed 2 bases and J shed 6 bases, with 9 bases lying between them. The CDR3 consists of 13 residues. The CDR3 loop reads CASSLVSRDTQYF. CDR3 nucleotides: TGTGCCAGCAGTTTAGTCAGTAGGGATACGCAGTATTTT.

V gene TRBV7-9 combines with J gene TRBJ1-2; TRBD1 matches at 7 bases. Losses at the gene ends were 1 base for V and 1 base for J; bases not matched to a gene: 9. Per germline, CDR1 SEHNR and CDR2 FQNEAQ (reference sequence). The CDR3 sequence is 17 residues long. CDR3 sequence reads: CASSLDSPGQINYGYTF. The CDR3 bases are TGTGCCAGCAGCTTAGACTCCCCGGGACAGATTAACTATGGCTACACCTTC.

The rearrangement uses TRBV19 and TRBJ2-3, with TRBD1 matching 7 bases. V trimming: 5 bases; J trimming: 4 bases; junction bases outside the gene matches: 3. CDR3 length: 13 residues. Looked up from germline, CDR1 is LNHDA and CDR2 is SQIVND (reference sequence). The CDR3 sequence: CASSEGASDTQYF. CDR3 DNA sequence: TGTGCCAGTAGTGAGGGGGCCTCAGATACGCAGTATTTT.

In the case of this clone: Germline is not matched at one junction end, which may reflect a read error. The gene calls are TRBV28 and TRBJ1-2; D is unresolved. CDR1 and CDR2 (germline): MDHEN, SYDVKM. This CDR3 contains 13 residues. The CDR3 here is CASTLPGLPGYTF. CDR3 sequence (DNA): TGTGCCAGCACTTTACCGGGCCTTCCGGGCTACACCTTC.

J is TRBJ1-1 and V is TRBV30; D uncertain. The CDR3 consists of 12 residues. Trimming took off 2 bases at V and 5 bases at J, with 9 bases between the two ends. Looked up from germline, CDR1 is GTSNPN and CDR2 is SVGIG (reference sequence). CDR3 DNA: TGTGCCTGGAGTCTTGTCGGGACTGAAGCTTTCTTT. The encoded protein is CAWSLVGTEAFF.

This sequence joins TRBV4-1 and TRBJ1-2; TRBD1 matches at 9 bases. The CDR3 consists of 14 residues. The junction had 5 bases not matched to a gene; V was cut back by 2 bases and J by 7 bases. Germline CDR1 reads MGHRA; CDR2 reads YSYEKL. In DNA form, the CDR3 reads TGCGCCAGCAGCCAATCCCGACAGGGGGGTGGCTACACCTTC. Translating it yields CASSQSRQGGGYTF.

The chain recombines TRBV5-4 with TRBJ2-7, with D perhaps matching TRBD2 (6 bases). The length of the CDR3 is 14 residues. The ends were cut back, 4 bases at V and 2 bases at J, with 13 bases in the middle. Germline V CDR1 and CDR2: SGHNT, YYREEE (reference sequence). CDR3 protein: CASSHTGVTYEQYF. The CDR3 DNA follows: TGTGCCAGCAGCCACACGGGAGTGACCTACGAGCAGTACTTC.

In its sample, this clone was seen once. The genes are TRBV4-3 and TRBJ1-1, with D uncertain. CDR1 LGHNA and CDR2 YSLEER come from the germline V gene. Trimming left V 5 bases short and J 6 bases short, with 13 bases between. The CDR3 extends over 13 amino acids. The DNA for the CDR3 is TGCGCCAGCAGCTGGACTGAAAGGGCTGAAGCTTTCTTT. The encoded protein is CASSWTERAEAFF.

The genes are TRBV9 and TRBJ2-1; the match to TRBD2 covers 8 bases. The germline CDR1 and CDR2 sequences are SGDLS and YYNGEE. The CDR3 has 17 residues. V dropped 3 bases and J dropped 2; count of bases not matched to a gene: 10. CDR3 bases: TGTGCCAGCAGCGCCCGGCGGGAGGTAAGCGCCTACAATGAGCAGTTCTTC. Translating it yields CASSARREVSAYNEQFF. Supplemented by reference TRBV9 and TRBJ2-1, the full variable domain reads DSGVTQTPKHLITATGQRVTLRCSPRSGDLSVYWYQQSLDQGLQFLIQYYNGEERAKGNILERFSAQQFPDLHSELNLSSLELGDSALYFCASSARREVSAYNEQFFGPGTRLTVL.

This clone was picked up one time. The J gene is TRBJ2-7, the V gene TRBV5-1; 7 bases agree with TRBD2. Trimming took 6 bases from V and 4 from J; bases not matched to a gene: 4. CDR3 length equals 12 residues. The germline V gene has CDR1 SGHRS and CDR2 YFSETQ. For the CDR3, the DNA is TGCGCCAGCAAGGGTAGCGGGTACGAGCAGTACTTC. As protein: CASKGSGYEQYF.

V gene TRBV29-1 combines with J gene TRBJ2-3; D ambiguous. Germline CDR1 and CDR2: SQVTM and ANQGSEA. Trimming took 1 base from V and 3 from J, leaving 5 bases between them. The CDR3 loop spans 12 amino acids. CDR3 coding DNA: TGCAGCGTTGAAGTGTCAACAGATACGCAGTATTTT. Protein product: CSVEVSTDTQYF.

V and J are TRBV2 and TRBJ2-3, with unresolved D. Deletions cut 3 bases from V and 2 bases from J, with 9 bases between. CDR3 length equals 14 residues. CDR1 and CDR2 from the germline V gene are SNHLY and FYNNEI. The CDR3, as DNA: TGTGCCAGCAGTGATCGAGGATACACAGATACGCAGTATTTT. Translating it yields CASSDRGYTDTQYF.

This sequence joins TRBV18 and TRBJ1-1; D not certain. V was trimmed by 2 bases and J by 8 bases, leaving 12 bases between them. This CDR3 comprises 13 residues. CDR1 is KGHSH and CDR2 is LQKENI in the germline V gene. CDR3 DNA sequence: TGTGCCAGCTCACCAGCGGCAACCAGAGAAGCTTTCTTT. It is translated as CASSPAATREAFF. Drawing the rest from reference TRBV18 and TRBJ1-1, the complete variable domain is NAGVMQNPRHLVRRRGQEARLRCSPMKGHSHVYWYRQLPEEGLKFMVYLQKENIIDESGMPKERFSAEFPKEGPSILRIQQVVRGDSAAYFCASSPAATREAFFGQGTRLTVV.

The CDR3 spells CASSETSGVSGANVLTF. Here the CDR3 DNA reads TGTGCCAGCAGCGAGACTAGCGGGGTCTCTGGGGCCAACGTCCTGACTTTC. The rearrangement links TRBV7-2 to TRBJ2-6; 11 bases agree with TRBD2. The V and J ends lost 5 bases and 0 bases, in that order; junction bases with no gene match: 3. CDR1 and CDR2 from the germline V gene are SGHTA and FQGNSA. CDR3 length: 17 amino acids.

The chain combines TRBV7-2 with TRBJ2-3; unclear D gene. Germline V CDR1 and CDR2: SGHTA, FQGNSA. Trimming shortened V by 4 bases and J by 4 bases, and 15 bases separated the two germline ends. The CDR3 has 15 residues. The CDR3 DNA sequence: TGTGCCAGCAGCTCGCCCCCGGGTTTGGCAGATACGCAGTATTTT. Protein: CASSSPPGLADTQYF.